These 2 T cell receptor beta chains originate from one sample sequenced in a study of T cell repertoires in cytomegalovirus infection. MiXCR, run by TCRdb on the reads, gives a single entry per CDR3 protein. The profile shows approximately 910,000 distinct CDR3 sequences, roughly 31% of them singletons. Their cognate antigens are unknown. The sequencing used cultured CD8+ T cells from PBMCs, collected from culture after CMV antigen stimulation. Every receptor here comes from a human donor in good health (CMV status not recorded). Some clones in this sample may be carry-over from other donors' samples.

This clonotype was recorded a few times. This chain connects TRBV10-3 to TRBJ1-2; D uncertain. This CDR3 has 12 residues. V gave up 7 bases and J gave up 6 bases, with 12 bases separating them. Germline V CDR1 and CDR2: ENHRY, SYGVKD. CDR3: CAIMGSLNGYTF. The DNA for the CDR3 is TGTGCCATCATGGGAAGCCTTAATGGCTACACCTTC.

In regard to this clonotype: A read error is possible here, since a much larger clone lies one base away. The chain employs TRBV7-4 and TRBJ2-1, with D possibly TRBD1 on 6 matching bases. Germline CDR1 SGHVT, CDR2 SQSDAQ. The CDR3 covers 15 residues. Written as DNA, the CDR3 is TGTACCAGCAGCCCTACCGGGACACCTTACAATGAGCAGTTCTTC. The encoded protein is CTSSPTGTPYNEQFF.